One and the same sample provided the 31 T cell receptor beta chains below, sequenced in a study of blood T cells in healthy people across ages. Next came a second PCR, run for about 7 to 12 cycles, which used a sample-barcoded 5' primer along with a J-beta primer mix. Via MiXCR, TCRdb re-called the 5' RACE reads, giving one row per CDR3 protein. The profile shows approximately 730,000 distinct CDR3 sequences, approximately 55% of them singletons. The sample was blood. Receptor source: a man older than 75 in good health.

This clonotype was found once. V and J are TRBV20-1 and TRBJ2-5, with D perhaps matching TRBD2 (5 bases). The CDR3 spans 12 residues. V was shortened by 2 bases and J by 5 bases, with 9 bases between the two germline ends. CDR1 is DFQATT and CDR2 is SNEGSKA in the germline V gene (reference sequence). The CDR3 sequence is CSARSLAETQYF. CDR3 in DNA: TGCAGTGCTAGATCCTTAGCGGAGACCCAGTACTTC.

J is TRBJ1-5 and V is TRBV12-5; possible D gene TRBD1, 5 bases. Germline V gene lookup returns CDR1 LGHNT and CDR2 FRNRAP. The CDR3 sequence is 15 residues long. Trimming cost V 0 bases and J 6 bases, with 12 bases left between them. The CDR3 nucleotides read TGTGCTAGTGGTTTGGTCGGGGGTCGGACTCAGCCCCAGCATTTT. Translating gives CASGLVGGRTQPQHF.

The genes are TRBV7-9 and TRBJ2-1, with 11 bases lining up with TRBD2. Trimming cost V 4 bases and J 10 bases; bases outside gene matches: 12. The germline V gene has CDR1 SEHNR and CDR2 FQNEAQ (reference sequence). The CDR3 covers 16 residues. The DNA of the CDR3 is TGTGCCAGCAGCTCACAGCTAGCGGGAGGTCCCGGGGAGCAGTTCTTC. Its translation: CASSSQLAGGPGEQFF. The full variable domain, its missing parts supplied by reference TRBV7-9 and TRBJ2-1, is DTGVSQNPRHKITKRGQNVTFRCDPISEHNRLYWYRQTLGQGPEFLTYFQNEAQLEKSRLLSDRFSAERPKGSFSTLEIQRTEQGDSAMYLCASSSQLAGGPGEQFFGPGTRLTVL.

This chain links TRBV21-1 with TRBJ2-7. TRBV21-1 is classified as a pseudogene. The CDR3 is 15 amino acids. Here the CDR3 DNA reads TGTGCCAGCAGCAAAAAAAGGCCGAGCTCCTACGAGCAGTACTTC. Translated: CASSKKRPSSYEQYF.

This clonotype appeared once. This chain joins TRBV27 and TRBJ1-1; no reliable D call. V lost 5 bases and J lost 5, with 12 bases in between. The CDR3 extends over 13 amino acids. The germline V gene encodes CDR1 MNHEY and CDR2 SMNVEV (reference sequence). CDR3 in DNA: TGTGCCAGCAGTAGTGAGGGATGGACTGAAGCTTTCTTT. Residues: CASSSEGWTEAFF.

This clonotype was picked up one time. V is TRBV25-1 and J is TRBJ2-3, with D maybe TRBD2 (6 bases). Germline CDR1 and CDR2: MGHDK and SYGVNS. V was shortened by 6 bases and J by 3 bases, with 13 bases between the two germline ends. The CDR3 spans 14 residues. The CDR3 protein is CASRAGRGTDTQYF. CDR3 sequence (DNA): TGTGCCAGCAGAGCCGGGAGAGGTACAGATACGCAGTATTTT.

The J gene is TRBJ2-1, the V gene TRBV24-1; no clear D. CDR3 size: 15 residues. Deletions cut 2 bases from V and 9 bases from J, with 16 bases between. CDR1 is KGHDR, CDR2 SFDVKD, per germline. The CDR3 sequence: CATSDSRAGRGEQFF. The CDR3 DNA follows: TGTGCCACCAGTGATTCCCGGGCCGGGCGCGGTGAGCAGTTCTTC.

With regard to this clonotype: The germline gene is not matched at one end of the junction; a read error may be the cause. The chain links TRBV6-5 to TRBJ2-3; D is possibly TRBD1 (6 bases). The CDR3 totals 15 residues. Germline CDR1 MNHEY, CDR2 SVGAGI. This CDR3 reads CAGSLTGSSTDTQYF. CDR3 coding DNA: TGTGCCGGCAGCCTAACAGGGTCCAGCACAGATACGCAGTATTTT.

This clonotype was seen more than once but under ten times. The V gene is TRBV25-1, the J gene TRBJ2-3; 7 positions agree with TRBD1. V was clipped by 4 bases and J by 14 bases; unmatched bases: 15. This CDR3 is 14 amino acids long. Germline CDR1 reads MGHDK; CDR2 reads SYGVNS. The CDR3 DNA reads as TGTGCCAGCAGTGCTAGACGTGGGGACAGATACGCGTATTTT. Its translation is CASSARRGDRYAYF.

This clonotype was seen more than once but under ten times. The chain recombines TRBV12-3 or TRBV12-4 with TRBJ2-1; the match to TRBD1 covers 9 bases. J gave up 5 bases and V 4 bases, and 3 bases lay outside the gene matches. The CDR3 spans 14 residues. The CDR3 here is CASSSGTGNNEQFF. The CDR3 DNA reads as TGTGCCAGCAGTTCGGGGACAGGGAACAATGAGCAGTTCTTC.

The chain employs TRBV20-1 and TRBJ2-7, with D perhaps TRBD2 (6 bases). The CDR3 has 16 amino acids. Trimming took 0 bases from V and 3 from J, leaving 18 bases between them. CDR1 is DFQATT and CDR2 is SNEGSKA in the germline V gene (reference sequence). CDR3 sequence (DNA): TGCAGTGCTAGAGACGGGCGGTGGGGGGACTTCTACGAGCAGTACTTC. Its translation: CSARDGRWGDFYEQYF.

Turning to this clonotype: A read error may produce the germline difference seen at one junction end. This rearrangement joins TRBV28 to TRBJ1-2, with a possible D match to TRBD1 (6 bases). The germline V gene encodes CDR1 MDHEN and CDR2 SYDVKM. This CDR3 spans 14 amino acids. As DNA, the CDR3 is TGTACCAGCAGTTTACCCAGGGGTAACTATGGCTACACCTTC. Amino acid sequence: CTSSLPRGNYGYTF.

As regards this clonotype: Given a much more abundant clone one base away, this may be a read error. J is TRBJ2-7 and V is TRBV5-6, with D perhaps matching TRBD1 (6 bases). Germline V CDR1 and CDR2: SGHDT, YYEEEE. There are 18 residues in the CDR3. V was trimmed by 4 bases and J by 7 bases, leaving 30 bases between them. In DNA, the CDR3 is TGTGCCAGCAGCCATGACCTAAGTAACAGGGTCGAGGACAATGAGCAGTACTTC. This codes for CASSHDLSNRVEDNEQYF.

Regarding this clonotype: A clone one base away is much larger, so this may be a read error. The chain has TRBV12-3 or TRBV12-4 and TRBJ2-1, with 7 bases that match TRBD2. The J call may be faulty, since TRBJ2-7 better matches the DNA end. This CDR3 contains 15 residues. CDR3 protein: CASTPEAGSYNEQYF. CDR3 DNA: TGTGCCAGCACCCCCGAAGCGGGGAGTTACAATGAGCAGTACTTC.

Notes on this clonotype: The junction differs from germline at one of its ends, possibly a read error. The chain carries TRBV10-3 and TRBJ2-5, with D maybe TRBD2 (7 bases). The germline CDR1 and CDR2 sequences are ENHRY and SYGVKD. CDR3 length: 12 residues. CDR3 sequence (DNA): TGTGCCAGCAGTTGGGGGGGCGGGACCCAGTACTTC. This gives the protein CASSWGGGTQYF.

This clonotype was seen more than once but under ten times. The chain combines TRBV3-1 with TRBJ2-5; D ambiguous. V lost 6 bases and J 6 bases, leaving 17 bases between the germline ends. CDR1 LGHDT and CDR2 YNNKEL come from the germline V gene (reference sequence). The CDR3 loop spans 14 amino acids. In nucleotides, the CDR3 is TGTGCCAGCAGTCCTAAACGACTTGCGAAGACCCAGTACTTC. Translation: CASSPKRLAKTQYF.

The V and J genes are TRBV20-1 and TRBJ2-3, with D perhaps TRBD1 or TRBD2 (5 bases each). Germline CDR1 DFQATT, CDR2 SNEGSKA (reference sequence). V lost 5 bases, J lost 6 bases, and 12 bases lay in between. The CDR3 is made up of 12 amino acids. The CDR3 loop is CSAEDKRDTQYF. CDR3 sequence (DNA): TGCAGTGCTGAGGACAAGCGGGATACGCAGTATTTT.

The CDR3, as DNA: TGTGCCAGCCACCCAGAAGCGGGATCTGATACGCAGTATTTT. As protein: CASHPEAGSDTQYF. This chain joins TRBV18 and TRBJ2-3; 7 bases agree with TRBD2. V dropped 8 bases and J dropped 6; count of bases not matched to a gene: 11. The CDR3 length is 14 residues. The V gene's germline CDR1 is KGHSH and CDR2 LQKENI.

The chain links TRBV21-1 to TRBJ2-7; the D call TRBD2 from the table was never checked on the DNA. TRBV21-1 is shown as a pseudogene. The CDR3 sequence is 17 residues long. For the CDR3, the DNA is TGTGCCAGCAGCCTACACTCCCGTCCAATTAGAGGGCGCGAGCAGTACTTC. Protein: CASSLHSRPIRGREQYF.

This clonotype has only a few counts. V usage is TRBV6-2 or TRBV6-3 and J usage is TRBJ1-2; TRBD1 might be the D (6 bases). The germline CDR1 and CDR2 sequences are MNHEY and SVGEGT. There are 16 residues in the CDR3. Trimming pared 7 bases from V and 4 bases from J, leaving 22 bases between. The CDR3 region is CASIFNPTTGSYGYTF. CDR3 coding DNA: TGTGCCAGCATCTTTAACCCTACGACAGGCTCCTATGGCTACACCTTC.

The chain links TRBV29-1 to TRBJ2-1; D might be TRBD2 (5 bases). Looked up from germline, CDR1 is SQVTM and CDR2 is ANQGSEA. The length of the CDR3 is 13 residues. Trimming took 6 bases from V and 8 from J, leaving 17 bases between them. The CDR3 nucleotides read TGCAGCGTAGAGAGCGAGGAGGAGGATGAGCAGTTCTTC. This gives the protein CSVESEEEDEQFF.

This chain uses TRBV27 with TRBJ2-1; perhaps TRBD1 as D (5 bases). Germline CDR1 is MNHEY and CDR2 is SMNVEV (reference sequence). CDR3 length equals 14 residues. V lost 4 bases and J lost 8, with 15 bases in between. Here the CDR3 reads CASSWAGKRDEQFF. In DNA form, the CDR3 reads TGTGCCAGCAGTTGGGCAGGGAAGCGTGATGAGCAGTTCTTC.

The table lists this clonotype with a few counts. The chain is built from TRBV5-1 and TRBJ1-6, with a possible D match to TRBD1 (5 bases). V was clipped by 0 bases and J by 5 bases, with 9 bases between them. This CDR3 contains 15 residues. Germline loops: CDR1 SGHRS, CDR2 YFSETQ. The CDR3 bases are TGCGCCAGCAGCTTGGGGGGACGGAATAATTCACCCCTCCACTTT. Translated: CASSLGGRNNSPLHF.

V usage is TRBV4-1 and J usage is TRBJ2-3; 7 nucleotides line up with TRBD2. Germline V gene sequence: CDR1 MGHRA, CDR2 YSYEKL. Trimming cost V 4 bases and J 14 bases; bases outside gene matches: 24. The CDR3 runs 17 residues. CDR3 sequence reads: CASSPISGREHHRYAYF. The DNA for the CDR3 is TGCGCCAGCAGCCCCATTTCAGGGCGGGAGCACCACAGATACGCGTATTTT.

This chain joins TRBV20-1 and TRBJ2-3; D gene ambiguous. V was trimmed by 7 bases and J by 0 bases, leaving 5 bases between them. Germline CDR1 DFQATT, CDR2 SNEGSKA (reference sequence). The CDR3 spans 11 residues. The CDR3 sequence is CSGPSTDTQYF. CDR3 DNA: TGCAGTGGCCCAAGCACAGATACGCAGTATTTT.

This clonotype came up a few times. V gene TRBV12-1 combines with J gene TRBJ2-1; the table's D call TRBD2 went unverified against the DNA. TRBV12-1 is classified as a pseudogene. This CDR3 is 18 amino acids long. The CDR3 nucleotides read TGTGCCAGCAGCCTCTTGCTAGCGGGAGAAGGTATCGACAATGAGCAGTTCTTC. Translated, it gives CASSLLLAGEGIDNEQFF.

The V call is TRBV28, the J call TRBJ2-3; D may be TRBD2 (6 bases). This CDR3 is 13 amino acids long. Germline CDR1 reads MDHEN; CDR2 reads SYDVKM. Trimming shortened V by 6 bases and J by 8 bases, and 15 bases separated the two germline ends. CDR3 bases: TGTGCCAGCAGGCCAACCGCCGGGAGTACGCAGTATTTT. It translates to CASRPTAGSTQYF.

Only a few counts were recorded for this clonotype. The chain has TRBV27 and TRBJ2-1, with D perhaps matching TRBD2 (6 bases). The CDR3 has 13 residues. Deletions cut 4 bases from V and 7 bases from J, with 11 bases between. CDR1 MNHEY and CDR2 SMNVEV come from the germline V gene (reference sequence). The CDR3 region has the DNA TGTGCCAGCAGTTCGGACCTAGCGAATGAGCAGTTCTTC. Translating it yields CASSSDLANEQFF.

The chain joins TRBV29-1 to TRBJ2-7; D may match TRBD1 or TRBD2 (5 bases each). Germline CDR1 reads SQVTM; CDR2 reads ANQGSEA. Between the trimmed V and J ends, which lost 6 bases and 2 bases, there was a span of 8 bases. CDR3 length equals 11 residues. CDR3: CSVWGPYEQYF. As DNA, the CDR3 is TGCAGCGTATGGGGACCCTACGAGCAGTACTTC.

This clonotype has only a few counts. V and J are TRBV3-1 and TRBJ2-1; D is unresolved. The germline V and J ends were trimmed by 7 bases and 4 bases, with 17 bases remaining between them. In germline, CDR1 is LGHDT, CDR2 YNNKEL (reference sequence). The CDR3 consists of 15 residues. DNA for the CDR3: TGTGCCAGCACCCTACTTCCTGGCCAGTACAATGAGCAGTTCTTC. It codes for CASTLLPGQYNEQFF.

The chain's CDR3 is CSALRPQGPYNEQFF. The CDR3 bases are TGCAGTGCTCTACGCCCCCAGGGGCCCTACAATGAGCAGTTCTTC. The V and J genes are TRBV20-1 and TRBJ2-1; D is perhaps TRBD1 (6 bases). This CDR3 contains 15 residues. CDR1 is DFQATT and CDR2 is SNEGSKA in the germline V gene (reference sequence). The ends were cut back, 5 bases at V and 2 bases at J, with 16 bases in the middle.